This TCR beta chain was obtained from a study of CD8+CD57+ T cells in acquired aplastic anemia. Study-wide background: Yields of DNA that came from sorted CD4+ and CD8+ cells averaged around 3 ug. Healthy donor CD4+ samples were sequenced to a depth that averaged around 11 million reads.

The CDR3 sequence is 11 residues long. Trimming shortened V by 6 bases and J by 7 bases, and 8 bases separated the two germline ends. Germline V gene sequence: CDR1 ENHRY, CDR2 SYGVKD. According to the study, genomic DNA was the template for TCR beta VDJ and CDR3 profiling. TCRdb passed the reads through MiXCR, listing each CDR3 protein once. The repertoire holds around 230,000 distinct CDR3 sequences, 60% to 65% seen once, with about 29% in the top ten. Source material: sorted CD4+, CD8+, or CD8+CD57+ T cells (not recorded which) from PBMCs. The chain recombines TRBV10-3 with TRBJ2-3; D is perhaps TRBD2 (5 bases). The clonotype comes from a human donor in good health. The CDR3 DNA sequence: TGTGCCATCAGCTCGGGAAATACGCAGTATTTT. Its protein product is CAISSGNTQYF.